These T cell receptor beta chains were read from a single sample in a study of T cells in narcolepsy. Sequencing used immunoSEQ multiplex PCR; TCRdb keeps in-frame clones, though not all of them. Of under 35,000 clones detected, 90% appear once; the ten largest clones hold 1% to 1.5%. Sequences were obtained from CD45RA- memory CD4+ T cells from PBMCs. The receptor set was obtained from a human donor with narcolepsy. The CDR3 runs from the conserved cysteine through the conserved F or W. Each record gives: clone size, V gene, J gene, D gene, CDR3 protein, CDR3 DNA. The D gene is left open where the match is weak. Only some rows state a clone size, as once, few, many or a class for expanded clones.

.	TRBV6-1	TRBJ2-7	.	CASSYGQQGYF	TGTGCCAGCAGTTACGGACAGCAGGGCTACTTC
.	TRBV4-2	TRBJ2-7	TRBD2	CASSPRSQRDTYEQYF	TGTGCCAGCAGCCCCAGGTCTCAGCGGGATACCTACGAGCAGTACTTC
.	TRBV30	TRBJ2-5	.	CAWSGPRETQYF	TGTGCCTGGAGCGGGCCGCGGGAGACCCAGTACTTC
once	TRBV28	TRBJ2-3	.	CASSPHPSTDTQYF	TGTGCCAGCAGTCCTCACCCTAGCACAGATACGCAGTATTTT
.	TRBV19	TRBJ2-3	TRBD1	CASSILTGTDTQYF	TGTGCCAGTAGTATATTGACAGGGACAGATACGCAGTATTTT
once	TRBV5-6	TRBJ2-3	.	CASSRGRGLTSTDTQYF	TGTGCCAGCAGCAGGGGCAGGGGACTCACTAGCACAGATACGCAGTATTTT
once	TRBV27	TRBJ2-3	.	CASSLIGGFPDTQYF	TGTGCCAGCAGTTTAATAGGAGGGTTCCCAGATACGCAGTATTTT
few	TRBV5-8	TRBJ2-7	.	CASTQSYEQYF	TGTGCCAGCACCCAATCCTACGAGCAGTACTTC
.	TRBV6-6	TRBJ2-1	.	CASSPTGNSYNEQFF	TGTGCCAGCAGCCCCACAGGGAACTCCTACAATGAGCAGTTCTTC
.	TRBV11-2	TRBJ1-6	.	CASSRTQGIGYSPLHF	TGTGCCAGCAGCCGAACGCAGGGGATCGGGTATTCACCCCTCCACTTT
.	TRBV5-1	TRBJ1-1	.	CASSSWTANTEAFF	TGCGCCAGCAGCTCTTGGACCGCGAACACTGAAGCTTTCTTT
.	TRBV7-8	TRBJ2-7	TRBD2	CASTDTSGSYEQYF	TGTGCCAGCACCGACACTAGCGGGAGCTACGAGCAGTACTTC
.	TRBV27	TRBJ1-4	TRBD1	CASSPGQGGEKLFF	TGTGCCAGCAGTCCGGGACAGGGAGGCGAAAAACTGTTTTTT
.	TRBV7-8	TRBJ2-7	TRBD2	CASSFGGSSYEQYF	TGTGCCAGCAGCTTCGGCGGGAGCTCCTACGAGCAGTACTTC
.	TRBV4-1	TRBJ1-3	.	CASSPREVPGNTIYF	TGCGCCAGCAGCCCCCGGGAGGTCCCTGGAAACACCATATATTTT
.	TRBV2	TRBJ1-2	.	CASRGGVEGYTF	TGTGCCAGCAGAGGGGGGGTGGAGGGCTACACCTTC
.	TRBV30	TRBJ1-1	.	CAWSVLIPSGAFF	TGTGCCTGGAGTGTACTAATTCCCTCCGGGGCTTTCTTT
.	TRBV2	TRBJ1-4	.	CASTILPGSLYEKLFF	TGTGCCAGCACTATCTTGCCGGGCTCGCTGTATGAAAAACTGTTTTTT
.	TRBV6-1	TRBJ1-1	.	CASSRTQEGHTEAFF	TGTGCCAGCAGTCGGACCCAGGAAGGTCACACTGAAGCTTTCTTT
.	TRBV13	TRBJ2-7	.	CASSSAFLRDGYEQYF	TGTGCCAGCAGCTCGGCATTCCTTCGGGACGGCTACGAGCAGTACTTC
.	TRBV14	TRBJ2-3	.	CASSAVPDTQYF	TGTGCCAGCAGCGCAGTTCCAGATACGCAGTATTTT
.	TRBV9	TRBJ2-1	TRBD2	CASSAKKGLAGGRGTYNEQFF	TGTGCCAGCAGCGCAAAAAAAGGACTAGCGGGGGGCCGAGGCACCTACAATGAGCAGTTCTTC
.	TRBV5-1	TRBJ2-1	TRBD2	CASSFPGERGQFF	TGCGCCAGCAGCTTCCCAGGCGAGCGGGGGCAGTTCTTC
.	TRBV5-6	TRBJ1-5	.	CASSLLWRQGDQPQHF	TGTGCCAGCAGCTTGTTGTGGCGCCAGGGCGATCAGCCCCAGCATTTT
.	TRBV14	TRBJ1-2	.	CASSQEYRNYGYTF	TGTGCCAGCAGCCAAGAGTACAGGAACTATGGCTACACCTTC
.	TRBV5-1	TRBJ2-3	.	CASSLAGGTDTQYF	TGCGCCAGCAGCTTGGCGGGGGGCACAGATACGCAGTATTTT
.	TRBV28	TRBJ2-1	.	CASTFGWVNNEQFF	TGTGCCAGCACCTTTGGGTGGGTTAACAATGAGCAGTTCTTC
.	TRBV19	TRBJ2-4	.	CASSMRGSAKNIQYF	TGTGCCAGTAGTATGAGGGGGTCCGCCAAAAACATTCAGTACTTC
.	TRBV6-1	TRBJ2-7	TRBD2	CASSESRGVLGEQYF	TGTGCCAGCAGTGAATCACGGGGGGTTCTGGGCGAGCAGTACTTC
.	TRBV5-1	TRBJ2-4	TRBD1	CASSLPSGQGLTRAKNIQYF	TGCGCCAGCAGCTTACCCTCGGGACAGGGCCTTACCAGAGCCAAAAACATTCAGTACTTC
.	TRBV5-1	TRBJ1-6	TRBD1	CASSSMGTGDSPLHF	TGCGCCAGCAGCTCTATGGGGACAGGGGATTCACCCCTCCACTTT
once	TRBV5-6	TRBJ1-5	TRBD1	CASSSGQGWQPQHF	TGTGCCAGCAGCTCGGGACAGGGTTGGCAGCCCCAGCATTTT
.	TRBV2	TRBJ2-5	TRBD2	CASLASGGFETQYF	TGTGCCAGCCTGGCTAGCGGGGGGTTTGAGACCCAGTACTTC
.	TRBV7-6	TRBJ2-1	.	CASSLGGTSYNEQFF	TGTGCCAGCAGCTTAGGAGGGACCTCCTACAATGAGCAGTTCTTC
.	TRBV30	TRBJ1-6	TRBD1	CAVGTVGASLHF	TGTGCCGTGGGGACAGTCGGAGCGTCCCTCCACTTT
.	TRBV28	TRBJ1-1	.	CASSSSLVISNTEAFF	TGTGCCAGCAGTTCCTCCCTCGTTATCTCGAACACTGAAGCTTTCTTT
.	TRBV14	TRBJ2-2	TRBD2	CASRAGLNTGELFF	TGTGCCAGCAGAGCGGGGCTGAACACCGGGGAGCTGTTTTTT
.	TRBV12-5	TRBJ2-2	.	CASGLVSGGELFF	TGTGCTAGTGGTTTGGTGTCGGGCGGGGAGCTGTTTTTT
.	TRBV28	TRBJ2-7	TRBD2	CASSSSGGGRIGEQYF	TGTGCCAGCAGTTCCTCCGGCGGGGGGAGGATTGGCGAGCAGTACTTC
once	TRBV7-2	TRBJ1-1	TRBD1	CASSFPTGGNTEAFF	TGTGCCAGCAGCTTCCCGACAGGGGGGAACACTGAAGCTTTCTTT
.	TRBV9	TRBJ1-1	.	CASSVRGNTEAFF	TGTGCCAGCAGCGTAAGAGGGAACACTGAAGCTTTCTTT
.	TRBV7-2	TRBJ1-2	.	CASSTGRGANYGYTF	TGTGCCAGCAGCACCGGACGAGGAGCTAACTATGGCTACACCTTC
.	TRBV10-3	TRBJ1-2	.	CAISDELYGYTF	TGTGCCATCAGTGACGAGCTCTATGGCTACACCTTC
.	TRBV19	TRBJ1-1	TRBD1	CASRKPGQKTEAFF	TGTGCCAGCCGAAAACCGGGACAGAAGACTGAAGCTTTCTTT
.	TRBV7-3	TRBJ2-7	.	CASSFSASYEQYF	TGTGCCAGCAGCTTCTCTGCCTCCTACGAGCAGTACTTC
.	TRBV18	TRBJ1-2	TRBD1	CASSPGTDYGYTF	TGTGCCAGCTCACCCGGGACAGACTATGGCTACACCTTC
.	TRBV10-2	TRBJ2-7	.	CASSDIQSEQYF	TGCGCCAGCAGTGATATACAGAGCGAGCAGTACTTC
.	TRBV28	TRBJ2-6	.	CASSLISRLGNPGANVLTF	TGTGCCAGCAGTTTAATAAGTCGTCTGGGGAACCCTGGGGCCAACGTCCTGACTTTC
.	TRBV6-5	TRBJ1-2	.	CASKFSYTF	TGTGCCAGCAAGTTTTCCTACACCTTC
.	TRBV28	TRBJ1-5	.	CASSRGNQPQHF	TGTGCCAGCAGTAGGGGTAATCAGCCCCAGCATTTT